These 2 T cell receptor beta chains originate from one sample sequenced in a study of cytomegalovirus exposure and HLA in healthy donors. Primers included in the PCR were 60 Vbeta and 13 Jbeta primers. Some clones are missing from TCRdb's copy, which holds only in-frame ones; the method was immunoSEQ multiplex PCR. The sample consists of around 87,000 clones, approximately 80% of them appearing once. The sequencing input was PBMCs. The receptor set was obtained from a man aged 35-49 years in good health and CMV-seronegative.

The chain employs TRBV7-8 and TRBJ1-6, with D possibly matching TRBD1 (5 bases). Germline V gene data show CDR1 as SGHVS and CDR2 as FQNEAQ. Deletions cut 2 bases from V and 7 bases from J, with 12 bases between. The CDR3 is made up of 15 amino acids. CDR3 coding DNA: TGTGCCAGCAGCTTATCAGATCAGGGAAATTCACCCCTCCACTTT. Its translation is CASSLSDQGNSPLHF. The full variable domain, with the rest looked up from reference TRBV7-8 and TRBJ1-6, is GAGVSQSPRYKVAKRGQDVALRCDPISGHVSLFWYQQALGQGPEFLTYFQNEAQLDKSGLPSDRFFAERPEGSVSTLKIQRTQQEDSAVYLCASSLSDQGNSPLHFGNGTRLTVT.

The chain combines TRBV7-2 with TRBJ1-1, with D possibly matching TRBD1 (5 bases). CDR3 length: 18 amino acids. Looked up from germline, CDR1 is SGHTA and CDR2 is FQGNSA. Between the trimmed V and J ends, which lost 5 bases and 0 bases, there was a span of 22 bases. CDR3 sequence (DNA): TGTGCCAGCAGCCCTCCCCTGCGGGGCCTCCGTTTGAACACTGAAGCTTTCTTT. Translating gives CASSPPLRGLRLNTEAFF.